The following is a T cell receptor beta chain sequence with its context. Its antigen is undetermined. The data belong to a study of human thymus T cells. Study conclusions and caveats: An apparent bias in V and J gene usage was seen in thymic and blood repertoires.

Profiling relied on immunoSEQ multiplex PCR, and the TCRdb table lists in-frame clones only, not all of them. This table holds more than 70,000 clones, roughly 97% found once. Thymus tissue was removed during corrective cardiac surgery. Losses at the gene ends were 3 bases for V and 1 base for J; bases not matched to a gene: 8. The CDR3 is 16 amino acids. CDR1 is LGHNA and CDR2 is YSLEER in the germline V gene. The receptor comes from a boy under two years old with a congenital heart defect but otherwise immunologically healthy. The source material was thymus tissue. The chain combines TRBV4-3 with TRBJ2-5; 7 nucleotides line up with TRBD2. CDR3 coding DNA: TGCGCCAGCAGCCATAGGAAAAGCGGGGCCCAAGAGACCCAGTACTTC. This encodes CASSHRKSGAQETQYF.